Below are 31 T cell receptor beta chains sequenced from a single sample in a study of Graves' ophthalmopathy and Graves' hyperthyroidism (dated by TCRdb to 2016 to 2019). Reads for this sample came from an Illumina HiSeq 2000. TCR beta CDR3 regions were amplified from RNA transcripts for repertoire sequencing. The first round of RT-PCR was done with HTBI primers and the Qiagen OneStep RT-PCR kit, and was followed by a second round of multiplex PCR, then size selection and purification. TCRdb itself trimmed the public reads at Q25 with fastp, ran MiXCR and retained productive beta chains. For every CDR3 protein sequence, its rows merge into one entry that carries the most common genes and DNA. The sample has some 390,000 distinct CDR3 sequences on record, approximately 20% of them singletons. The ten most abundant clones make up around 1.5% of the sample. The specimen was peripheral blood. The receptor set was obtained from a woman younger than 30 with Graves' ophthalmopathy. Donor details come from another sample of the same person, matched by shared clones.

This clonotype was counted many times. The chain couples TRBV27 to TRBJ2-6; TRBD1 matches at 10 bases. J was trimmed by 0 bases and V by 6 bases; bases with no gene match: 8. CDR3 length equals 18 residues. CDR1 and CDR2 (germline): MNHEY, SMNVEV (reference sequence). DNA for the CDR3: TGTGCCAGCAGACAATACGGACAGGGGGTCTCTGGGGCCAACGTCCTGACTTTC. It codes for CASRQYGQGVSGANVLTF.

V usage is TRBV12-3 or TRBV12-4 and J usage is TRBJ1-1; D is uncertain. The CDR3 is 15 amino acids. Trimming removed 3 bases at V and 0 bases at J, with 11 bases between. CDR3: CASSLSGRLNTEAFF. In DNA, the CDR3 is TGTGCCAGCAGTTTGAGCGGCAGATTGAACACTGAAGCTTTCTTT.

This clonotype was picked up many times. The CDR3, as DNA: TGTGCCAGCAGCTTAACTAGCGGGAGTAACGAGCAGTACTTC. Translated, it gives CASSLTSGSNEQYF. The V and J genes are TRBV7-2 and TRBJ2-7; TRBD2 matches at 11 bases. V trimming: 2 bases; J trimming: 5 bases; junction bases outside the gene matches: 2. In germline, CDR1 is SGHTA, CDR2 FQGNSA. The CDR3 runs 14 residues.

This clonotype came up many times. This chain joins TRBV6-5 and TRBJ2-7; 9 nucleotides line up with TRBD1. V shed 4 bases, J shed 6 bases, and the junction held 7 bases outside the gene matches. The germline V gene has CDR1 MNHEY and CDR2 SVGAGI. The length of the CDR3 is 14 residues. The CDR3 here is CASSSRDRVREQYF. As DNA, the CDR3 is TGTGCCAGCAGTTCCCGGGACAGGGTCCGCGAGCAGTACTTC.

V gene TRBV30 combines with J gene TRBJ1-6; D ambiguous. The germline V gene encodes CDR1 GTSNPN and CDR2 SVGIG (reference sequence). Trimming left V 0 bases short and J 5 bases short, with 8 bases between. The CDR3 is 14 amino acids. The CDR3 region has the DNA TGTGCCTGGAGTGTACGGCAGGATAATTCACCCCTCCACTTT. This encodes CAWSVRQDNSPLHF.

CDR3 residues: CASSRVDRAETQYF. DNA of the CDR3: TGTGCCAGCAGTCGAGTGGACCGTGCGGAGACCCAGTACTTC. The chain carries TRBV7-2 and TRBJ2-5; D is unclear. Germline V CDR1 and CDR2: SGHTA, FQGNSA. This CDR3 is 14 amino acids long. V was trimmed by 6 bases and J by 5 bases, leaving 16 bases between them.

Ten or more counts support this clonotype. V is TRBV7-2 and J is TRBJ2-7, with 9 bases aligning to TRBD2. This CDR3 region has 16 residues. V lost 6 bases and J lost 3; bases outside the gene matches: 12. Germline CDR1 reads SGHTA; CDR2 reads FQGNSA. For the CDR3, the DNA is TGTGCCAGCAGTCCCCCGGCGGCGGGGGGGCTCTACGAGCAGTACTTC. Its protein is CASSPPAAGGLYEQYF.

This clonotype showed up just a few times. The chain uses TRBV5-4 and TRBJ2-2, with 9 bases matching TRBD1. Losses at the gene ends were 0 bases for V and 4 bases for J; bases not matched to a gene: 7. The CDR3 has 17 amino acids. The germline V gene encodes CDR1 SGHNT and CDR2 YYREEE (reference sequence). In nucleotides, the CDR3 is TGTGCCAGCAGCTTGGAAGGCGGGACAGGGATCACCGGGGAGCTGTTTTTT. Encoded protein: CASSLEGGTGITGELFF.

This clonotype was observed at least ten times. The chain combines TRBV4-1 with TRBJ2-7, with TRBD1 matching over 8 bases. In germline, CDR1 is MGHRA, CDR2 YSYEKL. The CDR3 covers 16 residues. V shed 3 bases, J shed 1 base, and the junction held 8 bases outside the gene matches. The CDR3 sequence: CASSQRAGGYSYEQYF. CDR3 sequence (DNA): TGCGCCAGCAGCCAGAGAGCAGGGGGCTATTCCTACGAGCAGTACTTC.

V gene TRBV18 combines with J gene TRBJ1-2, with D possibly being TRBD1 (5 bases). Trimming removed 2 bases from V and 3 bases from J, with 16 bases in between. CDR1 KGHSH and CDR2 LQKENI come from the germline V gene. The CDR3 is 16 amino acids. CDR3 amino acids: CASSPSIFGGDYGYTF. CDR3 DNA: TGTGCCAGCTCACCAAGTATTTTCGGGGGTGACTATGGCTACACCTTC.

The chain links TRBV6-2 or TRBV6-3 to TRBJ2-7; 11 bases fit TRBD2. The V and J ends lost 4 bases and 3 bases, in that order; junction bases with no gene match: 11. Germline CDR1 is MNHEY and CDR2 is SVGEGT. This CDR3 has 17 amino acids. The CDR3: CASSSSTGLAAFYEQYF. The CDR3 nucleotides read TGTGCCAGCAGTTCCTCCACGGGACTAGCGGCTTTCTACGAGCAGTACTTC.

This chain links TRBV6-1 with TRBJ2-5, with 15 bases fitting TRBD2. The better agreement between TRBJ2-7 and the DNA end casts doubt on the J call. The CDR3 spans 17 residues. Germline-derived CDR1 and CDR2 are MNHNS and SASEGT. CDR3 bases: TGTGCCAGCAGGAGGGGACTAGCGGGAGGACCCTCCTACGAGCAGTACTTC. Its translation: CASRRGLAGGPSYEQYF.

This clonotype was counted at least ten times. The chain joins TRBV6-1 to TRBJ1-1; D perhaps matches TRBD1 (5 bases). V lost 1 base and J 6 bases, leaving 18 bases between the germline ends. Germline-derived CDR1 and CDR2 are MNHNS and SASEGT. The CDR3 extends over 16 amino acids. CDR3 DNA sequence: TGTGCCAGCAGTGAAGTGGCCGGCAGGGTGTACCCTGAAGCTTTCTTT. The encoded protein is CASSEVAGRVYPEAFF.

V and J are TRBV5-1 and TRBJ1-5; D call uncertain. V was shortened by 0 bases and J by 4 bases, with 11 bases between the two germline ends. The CDR3 runs to 15 residues. Germline-derived CDR1 and CDR2 are SGHRS and YFSETQ. CDR3 sequence: CASSLGFGLNQPQHF. The CDR3, as DNA: TGCGCCAGCAGCTTGGGTTTCGGCCTGAATCAGCCCCAGCATTTT. The entire variable domain, with the rest obtained from reference TRBV5-1 and TRBJ1-5, is as follows: KAGVTQTPRYLIKTRGQQVTLSCSPISGHRSVSWYQQTPGQGLQFLFEYFSETQRNKGNFPGRFSGRQFSNSRSEMNVSTLELGDSALYLCASSLGFGLNQPQHFGDGTRLSIL.

This clonotype was observed a few times. This sequence joins TRBV5-5 and TRBJ2-7; D is undetermined. Looked up from germline, CDR1 is SGHKS and CDR2 is YYEKEE (reference sequence). The CDR3 has 12 amino acids. Trimming shortened V by 4 bases and J by 6 bases, and 11 bases separated the two germline ends. The CDR3 protein is CASSLDPIEQYF. The CDR3 DNA sequence: TGTGCCAGCAGCCTGGACCCCATCGAGCAGTACTTC.

The chain recombines TRBV28 with TRBJ1-2; D gene ambiguous. This CDR3 comprises 13 residues. The ends were cut back, 3 bases at V and 8 bases at J, with 13 bases in the middle. From germline, CDR1 is MDHEN and CDR2 SYDVKM. The CDR3 region is CASSFETSSGYTF. The CDR3 DNA reads TGTGCCAGCAGTTTTGAGACATCATCAGGCTACACCTTC.

This clonotype was detected ten times or more. This chain joins TRBV7-9 and TRBJ1-5; weak D call: TRBD1 (6 bases). V was cut by 8 bases and J by 7 bases, with 15 bases left in between. CDR3 size: 13 residues. Germline CDR1 reads SEHNR; CDR2 reads FQNEAQ (reference sequence). This chain's CDR3 is CASGLGAGQPQHF. The CDR3 nucleotides are TGTGCCAGCGGTCTGGGGGCGGGACAGCCCCAGCATTTT.

Ten or more counts support this clonotype. The chain has TRBV27 and TRBJ2-7; TRBD1 aligns across 7 bases. Germline-derived CDR1 and CDR2 are MNHEY and SMNVEV (reference sequence). V shed 6 bases and J 1 base; nucleotides not matched to a gene: 15. The CDR3 covers 17 residues. The CDR3 sequence is CASRSHLRGRPSYEQYF. The CDR3 DNA is TGTGCCAGCAGATCCCACCTTAGGGGGCGGCCGTCCTACGAGCAGTACTTC.

The chain recombines TRBV6-2 or TRBV6-3 with TRBJ1-5; TRBD1 agrees at 7 bases. CDR1 and CDR2 from the germline V gene are MNHEY and SVGEGT. The CDR3 totals 15 residues. The V segment lost 5 bases and the J segment 0 bases; nucleotides outside the gene matches: 4. The CDR3 loop reads CASSRDSYSNQPQHF. In DNA form, the CDR3 reads TGTGCCAGCAGTCGGGACAGTTATAGCAATCAGCCCCAGCATTTT.

In its sample, this clonotype was seen many times. The chain joins TRBV7-3 to TRBJ2-7; D unresolved. Germline values: CDR1 SGHTA, CDR2 FQGTGA. Trimming stripped 2 bases from V and 5 bases from J, with 13 bases between. This CDR3 is built from 14 residues. The CDR3 reads CASSLHGFGDEQYF. The CDR3 coding sequence is TGTGCCAGCAGCTTACACGGATTTGGCGACGAGCAGTACTTC.

The chain recombines TRBV19 with TRBJ2-7; 7 nucleotides align to TRBD2. V lost 4 bases to trimming and J lost 0 bases; unmatched junction nucleotides: 6. Looked up from germline, CDR1 is LNHDA and CDR2 is SQIVND (reference sequence). This CDR3 has 15 amino acids. As DNA, the CDR3 is TGTGCCAGTAGTACCTCCGGGAGGCCCTCCTACGAGCAGTACTTC. Amino acids: CASSTSGRPSYEQYF.

This clonotype has a count of ten or more. The DNA of the CDR3 is TGTGCCAGCAGCACAGGGACAGGTGGAGGCTACGAGCAGTACTTC. It translates to CASSTGTGGGYEQYF. This sequence joins TRBV7-2 and TRBJ2-7; 8 nucleotides agree with TRBD1. Germline assignment: CDR1 SGHTA and CDR2 FQGNSA. V shed 5 bases and J 3 bases; nucleotides not matched to a gene: 9. The CDR3 has 15 residues. Full variable domain (rest looked up from reference TRBV7-2 and TRBJ2-7): GAGVSQSPSNKVTEKGKDVELRCDPISGHTALYWYRQSLGQGLEFLIYFQGNSAPDKSGLPSDRFSAERTGGSVSTLTIQRTQQEDSAVYLCASSTGTGGGYEQYFGPGTRLTVT.

This clonotype came up many times. V usage is TRBV28 and J usage is TRBJ2-5; D is possibly TRBD1 (5 bases). Germline V gene sequence: CDR1 MDHEN, CDR2 SYDVKM. V lost 6 bases and J lost 4, with 12 bases in between. This CDR3 is built from 13 residues. The CDR3 DNA follows: TGTGCCAGCAGGGAAGACAGACCAGAGACCCAGTACTTC. Protein product: CASREDRPETQYF.

The table lists this clonotype with many counts. The J gene is TRBJ1-5, the V gene TRBV10-2; D not resolved. Trimming left V 4 bases short and J 3 bases short, with 7 bases between. Germline CDR1 and CDR2: WSHSY and SAAADI. CDR3 length equals 13 residues. The CDR3 is CASSGGNNQPQHF. CDR3 DNA sequence: TGCGCCAGCAGTGGAGGGAACAATCAGCCCCAGCATTTT.

In this sample, this clonotype turned up many times. The J gene is TRBJ1-6, the V gene TRBV20-1, with a tentative D call TRBD1 (5 bases). Germline lookup yields CDR1 DFQATT and CDR2 SNEGSKA (reference sequence). This CDR3 is built from 13 residues. Trimming stripped 6 bases from V and 10 bases from J, with 16 bases between. CDR3 in amino acids: CSALSREDSPLHF. Written as DNA, the CDR3 is TGCAGTGCCCTTAGCAGGGAAGACTCACCCCTCCACTTT.

This clonotype turned up a few times. The chain links TRBV4-1 to TRBJ1-2; TRBD1 aligns across 7 bases. The V and J ends lost 2 bases and 4 bases, in that order; junction bases with no gene match: 4. The CDR3 has 14 amino acids. Germline CDR1 is MGHRA and CDR2 is YSYEKL. CDR3 amino acids: CASSQRTGLYGYTF. The CDR3 DNA reads TGCGCCAGCAGCCAACGGACAGGACTCTATGGCTACACCTTC.

This clonotype was counted ten times or more. This chain uses TRBV28 with TRBJ2-7; the D call may be TRBD1 or TRBD2 (5 bases each). The CDR3 spans 10 residues. V gave up 9 bases and J gave up 4 bases, with 7 bases separating them. Germline loops: CDR1 MDHEN, CDR2 SYDVKM. Here the CDR3 reads CARGPYEQYF. The CDR3 nucleotides are TGTGCCAGGGGACCTTACGAGCAGTACTTC.

This clonotype was seen ten or more times. The V call is TRBV12-3 or TRBV12-4, the J call TRBJ2-7; the match to TRBD2 covers 7 bases. The J segment lost 0 bases and the V segment lost 6 bases, leaving 2 bases of the junction unmatched. The CDR3 runs to 13 residues. CDR3 sequence reads: CASSSGGSYEQYF. The CDR3, as DNA: TGTGCCAGCAGCTCGGGGGGCTCCTACGAGCAGTACTTC.

This clonotype was recorded at least ten times. The V gene is TRBV7-2, the J gene TRBJ2-5, with 9 positions matching TRBD2. The germline V gene has CDR1 SGHTA and CDR2 FQGNSA. J gave up 5 bases and V 3 bases, and 16 bases lay outside the gene matches. The length of the CDR3 is 18 residues. For the CDR3, the DNA is TGTGCCAGCAGCTTCATTCAGATGGCGGGGGGGCCTTGGGAGACCCAGTACTTC. This encodes CASSFIQMAGGPWETQYF.

This chain links TRBV15 with TRBJ2-4, with TRBD2 matching over 10 bases. Looked up from germline, CDR1 is LNHNV and CDR2 is YYDKDF (reference sequence). This CDR3 has 13 amino acids. V lost 8 bases and J lost 5; bases outside the gene matches: 3. CDR3 DNA: TGTGCCACCGGAGGACTAGCGGAAAACATTCAGTACTTC. It translates to CATGGLAENIQYF.

This chain joins TRBV6-1 and TRBJ1-2, with 10 bases identical to TRBD1. V lost 7 bases and J lost 5; bases outside the gene matches: 4. The CDR3 spans 13 residues. Looked up from germline, CDR1 is MNHNS and CDR2 is SASEGT. The CDR3 DNA reads TGTGCCAGCACCGGGACAGGGGTTTATGGCTACACCTTC. Amino acid sequence: CASTGTGVYGYTF.